This TCR beta chain was sequenced during a study of blood T cell repertoires in COVID-19. Overall study: Both acute and convalescent COVID-19 samples were obtained from the United States, Italy and Spain. Sources were T cells, B-cell-depleted T cells, or PBMCs; the material itself was cDNA or gDNA.

Germline loops: CDR1 MNHEY, CDR2 SMNVEV (reference sequence). CDR3 length equals 15 residues. Between the trimmed V and J ends, which lost 6 bases and 3 bases, there was a span of 15 bases. Authors' analysis steps: Estimated nucleated cell counts came from reference gene primer amplification. Clones were read by immunoSEQ multiplex PCR, and TCRdb kept only the in-frame ones, dropping some. For V, J and clone size, that table is used; D and trimming come from the DNA. Of roughly 15,000 clones listed, approximately 86% are singletons. The origin of this receptor is a human donor in a cohort sampled during active COVID-19. The specimen sequenced was peripheral blood. The J gene is TRBJ1-5, the V gene TRBV27; D unresolved. The CDR3 bases are TGTGCCAGCAGCGCTAATGGCGGGAACAATCAGCCCCAGCATTTT. This codes for CASSANGGNNQPQHF.